This is a list of T cell receptor beta chains from one sample in a study of shared clonotypes between healthy human individuals. The repertoire was sequenced with immunoSEQ multiplex PCR; TCRdb's copy has only in-frame clones and lacks some. The data show 2 million to 3 million clones, 93% seen once. Input material: naive CD4+ T cells from PBMCs. These receptors all come from a man aged 18 to 29 in good health. Some clones in this sample may be carry-over from other donors' samples. Both conserved end residues are part of each CDR3. The D gene is left open where the match is weak. Clone sizes are given selectively: once, few, many, or a class where the clone is expanded.

V	J	size	D	CDR3	DNA
TRBV5-1	TRBJ2-2	NA	TRBD1	CASSLKQGAQRNTGELFF	TGCGCCAGCAGCTTGAAACAGGGGGCGCAAAGGAACACCGGGGAGCTGTTTTTT
TRBV18	TRBJ2-1	few	TRBD2	CASSPREGQFF	TGTGCCAGCTCACCTCGGGAGGGTCAGTTCTTC
TRBV30	TRBJ2-7	NA	NA	CAWTIPQDGSYEQYF	TGTGCCTGGACCATACCCCAGGACGGCTCCTACGAGCAGTACTTC
TRBV7-9	TRBJ1-1	NA	TRBD1	CASSLDFGQGADTEAFF	TGTGCCAGCAGCTTAGATTTCGGACAGGGGGCTGACACTGAAGCTTTCTTT
TRBV27	TRBJ2-3	NA	TRBD2	CASSPRLAGGPSDTQYF	TGTGCCAGCAGTCCCCGACTAGCGGGAGGGCCTTCGGATACGCAGTATTTT
TRBV6-5	TRBJ1-1	NA	NA	CASSYGVMNTEAFF	TGTGCCAGCAGTTACGGGGTCATGAACACTGAAGCTTTCTTT
TRBV2	TRBJ1-1	few	TRBD1	CASSEVGTGLGAFF	TGTGCCAGCAGCGAGGTAGGGACAGGATTAGGTGCTTTCTTT
TRBV9	TRBJ2-2	NA	NA	CASSTGGNAAGELFF	TGTGCCAGCAGCACAGGAGGGAATGCGGCCGGGGAGCTGTTTTTT
TRBV5-1	TRBJ1-1	NA	NA	CASSWQTVNTEAFF	TGCGCCAGCAGCTGGCAGACGGTGAACACTGAAGCTTTCTTT
TRBV7-2	TRBJ1-5	NA	NA	CASSSPTGVHQPQHF	TGTGCCAGCAGCTCACCGACAGGAGTACATCAGCCCCAGCATTTT
TRBV5-1	TRBJ1-1	NA	TRBD1	CASSFSRGDTEAFF	TGCGCCAGCAGCTTCAGCAGGGGGGACACTGAAGCTTTCTTT